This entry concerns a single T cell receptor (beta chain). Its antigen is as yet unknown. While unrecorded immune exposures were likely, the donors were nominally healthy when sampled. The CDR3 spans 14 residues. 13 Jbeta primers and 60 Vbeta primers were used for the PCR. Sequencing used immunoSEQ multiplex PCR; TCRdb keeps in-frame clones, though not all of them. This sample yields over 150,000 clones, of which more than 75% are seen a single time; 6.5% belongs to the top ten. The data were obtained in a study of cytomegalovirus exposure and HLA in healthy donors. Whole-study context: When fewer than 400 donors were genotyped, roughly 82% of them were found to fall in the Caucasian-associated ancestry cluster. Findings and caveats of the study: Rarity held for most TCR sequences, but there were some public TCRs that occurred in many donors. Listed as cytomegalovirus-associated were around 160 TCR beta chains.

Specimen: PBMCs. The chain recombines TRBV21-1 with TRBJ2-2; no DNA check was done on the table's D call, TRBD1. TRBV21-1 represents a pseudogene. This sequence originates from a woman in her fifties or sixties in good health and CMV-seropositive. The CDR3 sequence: CASRERQAPGELFF. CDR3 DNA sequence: TGTGCCAGCAGGGAAAGGCAGGCCCCCGGGGAGCTGTTTTTT.